The next 8 T cell receptor beta chains were all read from a single sample in a study of T-cell memory formation after mild COVID-19 (dated by TCRdb to about 2021). The library was generated by 5' RACE. Sequencing took place on an Illumina NovaSeq 6000. TCRdb's own reprocessing of the public reads used fastp at Q25 and MiXCR and kept productive beta chains. Each entry is one CDR3 protein sequence, shown with its most common DNA and genes. The sample data list hundreds of thousands of distinct CDR3 sequences, and approximately 14% of these were observed just once. About a fifth of the sample rests with the top ten. The material sequenced was PBMCs or a T cell subset sorted from them (not recorded which). The receptors were sampled from a man between 18 and 35 years old who had mild COVID-19 (a few samples of this study predate the infection). The sample titles of this study are shuffled in the database, so cell type and time point are left out; the donor was told from shared clones.

This clonotype has only a few counts. The chain recombines TRBV6-6 with TRBJ2-2; D possibly uses TRBD1 or TRBD2 (5 bases each). There are 13 residues in the CDR3. The germline V gene encodes CDR1 MNHNY and CDR2 SVGAGI (reference sequence). Trimming pared 2 bases from V and 9 bases from J, leaving 10 bases between. As DNA, the CDR3 is TGTGCCAGCAGTTACCTGGGGGACCGGGAGCTGTTTTTT. This translates into CASSYLGDRELFF.

V is TRBV24-1 and J is TRBJ2-5, with D perhaps TRBD2 (5 bases). The germline gives CDR1 KGHDR, CDR2 SFDVKD. The CDR3 is 16 residues long. V lost 4 bases to trimming and J lost 4 bases, with 18 bases between them. Here the CDR3 reads CATSERSRLGGETQYF. In DNA, the CDR3 is TGTGCCACCAGTGAAAGGTCCCGGCTAGGAGGAGAGACCCAGTACTTC.

This clonotype was seen ten or more times. The chain is built from TRBV12-3 or TRBV12-4 and TRBJ2-7; the match to TRBD2 covers 15 bases. This CDR3 contains 16 residues. Unmatched junction bases numbered 10, after V lost 6 bases and J lost 7 bases. Written as DNA, the CDR3 is TGTGCCAGCAGCTCCCCGCGGACTAGCGGGGGGGGGGAGCAGTACTTC. Protein sequence: CASSSPRTSGGGEQYF.

The chain has TRBV5-1 and TRBJ1-4, with TRBD1 as a possible D gene (6 bases). This CDR3 contains 13 residues. Germline V gives CDR1 SGHRS, CDR2 YFSETQ. Trimming shortened V by 5 bases and J by 6 bases, and 11 bases separated the two germline ends. The DNA for the CDR3 is TGCGCCAGCAGACAGGGTGCTGATGAAAAACTGTTTTTT. It translates to CASRQGADEKLFF.

This clonotype occurred many times. The gene calls are TRBV6-5 and TRBJ1-2, with a weak D call TRBD1 (5 bases). The CDR3 runs 15 residues. Trimming pared 4 bases from V and 0 bases from J, leaving 12 bases between. CDR1 and CDR2 (germline): MNHEY, SVGAGI. The CDR3 here is CASSWGAEANYGYTF. In DNA form, the CDR3 reads TGTGCCAGCAGTTGGGGCGCGGAAGCTAACTATGGCTACACCTTC.

The rearrangement uses TRBV20-1 and TRBJ2-1; 9 bases map to TRBD2. The CDR3 runs to 16 residues. V lost 3 bases, J lost 8 bases, and 14 bases stayed unmatched. CDR1 is DFQATT and CDR2 is SNEGSKA in the germline V gene (reference sequence). CDR3 residues: CSASSWTSARRDEQFF. The CDR3 DNA is TGCAGTGCTAGTAGTTGGACTAGCGCCCGCAGGGATGAGCAGTTCTTC.

This clonotype was observed a few times. The V gene is TRBV12-3 or TRBV12-4, the J gene TRBJ2-7; the match to TRBD1 covers 8 bases. This CDR3 region has 14 residues. J lost 6 bases, V lost 3 bases, and 7 bases had no gene match. DNA of the CDR3: TGTGCCAGCAGTTTCGGGACAGGCAAGGTCGAGCAGTACTTC. Protein: CASSFGTGKVEQYF.

The chain uses TRBV30 and TRBJ2-7, with 8 bases identical to TRBD1. V lost 1 base to trimming and J lost 7 bases; unmatched junction nucleotides: 9. The CDR3 has 14 residues. Per the germline V gene, CDR1 is GTSNPN and CDR2 is SVGIG (reference sequence). The CDR3 sequence: CAWSGVTGVIEQYF. In DNA form, the CDR3 reads TGTGCCTGGAGTGGAGTGACAGGGGTAATTGAGCAGTACTTC.